Below, one T cell receptor beta chain is given with its context. Its specific antigen is unknown. No per-base quality is available; no much larger clone lies one base away. This record belongs to a study of T cell changes during pregnancy in multiple sclerosis (dated by TCRdb to about 2019). As for the study more broadly: The study examined how the T cell repertoire changed over the course of pregnancy in women with multiple sclerosis.

CDR1 MDHEN and CDR2 SYDVKM are derived from the germline V gene. Trimming at the junction amounts to 4 bases on V and 5 bases on J, and the germline ends lie 2 bases apart. Measured from the cysteine to the phenylalanine, the CDR3 is 11 residues long. Just the 33-base CDR3 DNA is kept, in frame starting at base 1. The library was produced with the immunoSEQ multiplex PCR assay. TCRdb mirrors the immuneACCESS table, restricted to in-frame sequences. Some clones are absent from its copies; in checked studies, under half trace to an unresolved V gene, and the reason for the others is unknown. The sample table shows approximately 90,000 clones, and about 93% are seen once. The leading ten clones occupy about 0.78% of the sample.

This clonotype originated in a female donor with multiple sclerosis, enrolled in a pregnancy study. This chain is built from TRBV28 and TRBJ1-4; no D gene call is confident. The sample in question was peripheral blood, obtained in the third trimester of pregnancy. The sequenced DNA: TGTGCCAGCAGTTCGAATGAAAAACTGTTTTTT. It codes for CASSSNEKLFF.